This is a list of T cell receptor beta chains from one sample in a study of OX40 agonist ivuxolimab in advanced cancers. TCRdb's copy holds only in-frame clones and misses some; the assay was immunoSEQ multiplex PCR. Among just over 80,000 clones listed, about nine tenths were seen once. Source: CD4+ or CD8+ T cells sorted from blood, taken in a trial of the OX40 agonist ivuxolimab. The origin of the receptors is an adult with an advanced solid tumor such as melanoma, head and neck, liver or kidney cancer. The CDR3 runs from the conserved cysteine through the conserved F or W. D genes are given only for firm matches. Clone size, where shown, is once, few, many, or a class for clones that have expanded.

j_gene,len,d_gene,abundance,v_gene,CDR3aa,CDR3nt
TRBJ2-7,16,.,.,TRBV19,CASSTKDSWRVYEQYF,TGTGCCAGTAGTACAAAGGACAGCTGGAGGGTCTACGAGCAGTACTTC
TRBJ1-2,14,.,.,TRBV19,CASSTSLGNYGYTF,TGTGCCAGTAGCACGTCGTTAGGGAACTATGGCTACACCTTC
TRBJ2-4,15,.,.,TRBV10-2,CASSESRAAKNIQYF,TGCGCCAGCAGTGAGAGCAGGGCGGCCAAAAACATTCAGTACTTC
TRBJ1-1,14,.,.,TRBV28,CASSWALRVTEAFF,TGTGCCAGCAGTTGGGCCCTCAGGGTGACTGAAGCTTTCTTT
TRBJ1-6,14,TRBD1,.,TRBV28,CATLQGARNSPLHF,TGTGCCACCTTACAGGGGGCTCGAAATTCACCCCTCCACTTT
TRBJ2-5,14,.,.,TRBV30,CAWSVMTAGETQYF,TGTGCCTGGAGTGTAATGACGGCCGGAGAGACCCAGTACTTC
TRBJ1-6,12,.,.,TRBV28,CASVKNNSPLHF,TGTGCCAGCGTCAAAAATAATTCACCCCTCCACTTT
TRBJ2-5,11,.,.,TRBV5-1,CASNGIETQYF,TGCGCCTCAAACGGTATAGAGACCCAGTACTTC
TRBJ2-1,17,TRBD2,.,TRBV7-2,CASSATSGGGSYNEQFF,TGTGCCAGCAGCGCGACTAGCGGGGGGGGCTCCTACAATGAGCAGTTCTTC
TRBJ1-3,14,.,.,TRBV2,CASRGGESGNTIYF,TGTGCCAGCAGGGGGGGCGAATCTGGAAACACCATATATTTT
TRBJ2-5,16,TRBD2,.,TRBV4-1,CASSLIFGGGVETQYF,TGCGCCAGCAGCCTTATCTTCGGGGGAGGGGTGGAGACCCAGTACTTC
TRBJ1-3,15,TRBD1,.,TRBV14,CASSPTGGQGNTIYF,TGTGCCAGCAGCCCGACAGGGGGCCAGGGAAACACCATATATTTT
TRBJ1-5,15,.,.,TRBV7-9,CASSPQEGNSQPQHF,TGTGCCAGCAGCCCCCAGGAAGGGAATAGTCAGCCCCAGCATTTT
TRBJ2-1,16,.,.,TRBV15,CATTPKGPQKADEQFF,TGTGCCACCACCCCAAAAGGTCCTCAAAAGGCCGATGAGCAGTTCTTC
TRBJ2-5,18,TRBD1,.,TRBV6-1,CASSERAGGYGRRETQYF,TGTGCCAGCAGTGAACGGGCAGGGGGCTATGGGAGGAGAGAGACCCAGTACTTC
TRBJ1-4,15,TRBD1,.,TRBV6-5,CASARGGTAKEKLFF,TGTGCCAGCGCGAGAGGGGGGACAGCCAAGGAAAAACTGTTTTTT
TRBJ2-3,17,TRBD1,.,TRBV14,CASSSMRGQGRADTQYF,TGTGCCAGCAGCTCAATGAGGGGACAGGGAAGAGCAGATACGCAGTATTTT
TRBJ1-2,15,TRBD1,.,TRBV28,CASSPPGQTFYGYTF,TGTGCCAGCAGCCCGCCGGGACAGACTTTCTATGGCTACACCTTC
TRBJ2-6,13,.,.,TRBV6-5,CAGQISGANVLTF,TGTGCCGGCCAGATATCTGGGGCCAACGTCCTGACTTTC
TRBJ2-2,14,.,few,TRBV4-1,CASRQQGNTGELFF,TGCGCCAGCAGACAGCAAGGGAACACCGGGGAGCTGTTTTTT
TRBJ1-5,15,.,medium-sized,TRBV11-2,CASSPTGWGNQPQHF,TGTGCCAGCAGCCCTACAGGGTGGGGCAATCAGCCCCAGCATTTT
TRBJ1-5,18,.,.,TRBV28,CASSPSRAGGYSNQPQHF,TGTGCCAGCAGTCCCTCACGGGCGGGGGGCTATAGCAATCAGCCCCAGCATTTT
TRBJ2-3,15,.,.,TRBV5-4,CASSLSGGSTDTQYF,TGTGCCAGCAGCTTGTCTGGCGGTAGCACAGATACGCAGTATTTT
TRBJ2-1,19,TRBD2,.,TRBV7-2,CASSLFPSYGTSGYNEQFF,TGTGCCAGCAGCTTATTTCCGAGCTACGGGACTAGCGGTTACAATGAGCAGTTCTTC
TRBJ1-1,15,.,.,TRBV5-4,CASTRKTGQNTEAFF,TGTGCCAGCACCCGCAAAACAGGGCAGAACACTGAAGCTTTCTTT
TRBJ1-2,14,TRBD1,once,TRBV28,CASRIRDRVNGYTF,TGTGCCAGCAGGATCCGGGACAGGGTTAATGGCTACACCTTC
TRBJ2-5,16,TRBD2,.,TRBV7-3,CASSSGLAGGRETQYF,TGTGCCAGCAGCTCCGGACTAGCGGGAGGGAGGGAGACCCAGTACTTC
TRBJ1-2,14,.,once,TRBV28,CASSLWDSNYGYTF,TGTGCCAGCAGTTTATGGGACAGTAACTATGGCTACACCTTC
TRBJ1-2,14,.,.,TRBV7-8,CASSRDRTNYGYTF,TGTGCCAGCAGCCGGGACCGCACTAACTATGGCTACACCTTC
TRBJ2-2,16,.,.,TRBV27,CASTLTGPSNTGELFF,TGTGCCAGCACCCTGACAGGCCCCTCGAACACCGGGGAGCTGTTTTTT
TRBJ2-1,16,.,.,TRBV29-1,CSVGGGGSPSYNEQFF,TGCAGCGTTGGGGGTGGGGGGTCCCCGTCCTACAATGAGCAGTTCTTC
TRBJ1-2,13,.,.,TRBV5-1,CASSPEGQIGYTF,TGCGCCAGCAGCCCCGAGGGTCAAATTGGCTACACCTTC
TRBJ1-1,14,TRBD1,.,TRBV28,CASSLVPGGTEAFF,TGTGCCAGCAGTTTGGTCCCAGGGGGCACTGAAGCTTTCTTT
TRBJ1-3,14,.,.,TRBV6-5,CASSWDPSGNTIYF,TGTGCCAGCAGCTGGGACCCCTCTGGAAACACCATATATTTT
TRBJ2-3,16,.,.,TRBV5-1,CASSLAPGSSTDTQYF,TGCGCCAGCAGCTTGGCCCCGGGGTCTAGCACAGATACGCAGTATTTT
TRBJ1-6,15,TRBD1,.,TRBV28,CASSLNDRDNSPLHF,TGTGCCAGCAGTTTAAATGACAGGGATAATTCACCCCTCCACTTT
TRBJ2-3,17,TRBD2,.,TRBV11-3,CASSLGTSGGARDTQYF,TGTGCCAGCAGCTTAGGGACTAGCGGGGGGGCCAGAGATACGCAGTATTTT
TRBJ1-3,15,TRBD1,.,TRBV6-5,CASRNDRGPGNTIYF,TGTGCCAGCCGCAATGACAGGGGCCCTGGAAACACCATATATTTT
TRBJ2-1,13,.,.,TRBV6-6,CASSSVALNEQFF,TGTGCCAGCAGTTCGGTAGCGCTCAATGAGCAGTTCTTC
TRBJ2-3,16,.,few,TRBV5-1,CASSTRGGGGTDTQYF,TGCGCCAGCAGCACCCGAGGGGGAGGCGGCACAGATACGCAGTATTTT
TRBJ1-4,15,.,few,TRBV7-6,CASSLSTAQNEKLFF,TGTGCCAGCAGCTTATCGACAGCCCAGAATGAAAAACTGTTTTTT
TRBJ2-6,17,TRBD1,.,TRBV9,CASSLGTGPAGANVLTF,TGTGCCAGCAGCCTCGGGACAGGGCCAGCTGGGGCCAACGTCCTGACTTTC
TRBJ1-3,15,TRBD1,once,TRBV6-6,CASSFEGARGNTIYF,TGTGCCAGCAGTTTCGAGGGGGCACGTGGAAACACCATATATTTT
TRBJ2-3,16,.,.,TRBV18,CASSPRSQGSTDTQYF,TGTGCCAGCTCACCAAGGTCACAGGGAAGCACAGATACGCAGTATTTT
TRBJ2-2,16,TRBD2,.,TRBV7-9,CASSVLAGGPVGELFF,TGTGCCAGCAGCGTCCTCGCGGGGGGGCCTGTCGGGGAGCTGTTTTTT
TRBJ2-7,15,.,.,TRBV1,CTSSQAPGNKHEQYF,TGCACCAGCAGCCAAGCCCCGGGGAATAAGCACGAGCAGTACTTC